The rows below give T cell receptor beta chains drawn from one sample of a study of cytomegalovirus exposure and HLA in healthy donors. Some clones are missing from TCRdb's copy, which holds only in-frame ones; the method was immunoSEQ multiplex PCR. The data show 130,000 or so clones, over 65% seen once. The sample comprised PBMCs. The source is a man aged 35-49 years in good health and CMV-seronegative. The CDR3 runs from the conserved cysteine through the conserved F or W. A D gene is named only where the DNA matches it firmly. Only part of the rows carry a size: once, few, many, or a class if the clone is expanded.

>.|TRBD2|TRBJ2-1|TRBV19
TGTGCCAGTAGTTCGGGACTAGCGAGTTACAATGAGCAGTTCTTC
CASSSGLASYNEQFF
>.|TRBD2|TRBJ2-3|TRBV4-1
TGCGCCAGCAGCCAAGAACGAGCTAGCGGGATTGTTTCTAGCACAGATACGCAGTATTTT
CASSQERASGIVSSTDTQYF
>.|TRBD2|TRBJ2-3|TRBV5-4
TGTGCCAGCAGCTACCTAGGAACTAGCGGGAGTAGGGGTACGCAGTATTTT
CASSYLGTSGSRGTQYF
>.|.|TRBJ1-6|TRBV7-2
TGTGCCAGCAGCTTCGACATATATTCACCCCTCCACTTT
CASSFDIYSPLHF
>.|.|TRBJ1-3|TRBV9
TGTGCCAGCAGCGTTCAGGGAAACCAAAGAAGCTCTGGAAACACCATATATTTT
CASSVQGNQRSSGNTIYF
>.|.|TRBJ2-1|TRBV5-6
TGTGCCAGCAGCCTTACCGGGTCCGACAATGAGCAGTTCTTC
CASSLTGSDNEQFF
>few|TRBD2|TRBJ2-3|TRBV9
TGTGCCAGCAGCGTAGGGCTAGCGGCAGATACGCAGTATTTT
CASSVGLAADTQYF
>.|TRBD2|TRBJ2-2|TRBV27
TGTGCCAGCAGTTCGCCATATAAGCGGGAGGCAATCGGCGGGGAGCTGTTTTTT
CASSSPYKREAIGGELFF
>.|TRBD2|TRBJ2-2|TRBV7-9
TGTGCCAGCAGCTCTAGCATTAGCGGGGCGAACACCGGGGAGCTGTTTTTT
CASSSSISGANTGELFF
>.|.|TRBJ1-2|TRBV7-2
TGTGCCAGCAGCTTAGCGCGGACAGTTAACTATGGTTACACCTTC
CASSLARTVNYGYTF
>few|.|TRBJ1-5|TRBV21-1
TGTGCCAGCACCCCCTGGACAGGTCCCAATCAGCCCCAGCATTTT
CASTPWTGPNQPQHF
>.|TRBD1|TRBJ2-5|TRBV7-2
TGTGCCAGCAGCTTCGGGACAGGAGTGGGACAAGAGACCCAGTACTTC
CASSFGTGVGQETQYF
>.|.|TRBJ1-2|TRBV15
TGTGCCACCAGCAGAGAACAGGGAGGCTACACCTTC
CATSREQGGYTF
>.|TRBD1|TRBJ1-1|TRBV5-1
TGCGCCAGCAGCTTGGGACAGGGGATGGACACTGAAGCTTTCTTT
CASSLGQGMDTEAFF
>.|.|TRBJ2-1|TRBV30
TGTGCCTTGACAGTTTACAATGAGCAGTTCTTC
CALTVYNEQFF
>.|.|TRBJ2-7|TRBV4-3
TGCGCCAGCAGCCAAGGCTGGAGCTCCGGGACAAGAGACTACGAGCAGTACTTC
CASSQGWSSGTRDYEQYF
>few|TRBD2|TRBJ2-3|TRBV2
TGTGCCAGCAGTGAAGGACTAGCGGGCAGCACAGATACGCAGTATTTT
CASSEGLAGSTDTQYF
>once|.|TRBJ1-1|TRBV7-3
TGTGCCAGCAGCTTAAGGGGCGGAATTGAAGCTTTCTTT
CASSLRGGIEAFF
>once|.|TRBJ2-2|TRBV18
TGTGCCAGCTCACGAGCAGGGCGTCCAAAGAACACCGGGGAGCTGTTTTTT
CASSRAGRPKNTGELFF
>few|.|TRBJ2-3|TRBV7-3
TGTGCCAGCAGCTTAGCGGGGGCCGGCACAGATACGCAGTATTTT
CASSLAGAGTDTQYF
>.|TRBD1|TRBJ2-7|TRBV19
TGTGCCAGTAAGGGCCGATCCGGGACAGGGACCGTACAGTACTTC
CASKGRSGTGTVQYF
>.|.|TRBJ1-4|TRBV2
TGTGCCAGCAGGGACTCATCTACAACTAATGAAAAACTGTTTTTT
CASRDSSTTNEKLFF
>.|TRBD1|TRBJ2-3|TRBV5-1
TGCGCCAGCAGCATAGCCGGGACAGGGGGAATAGATACGCAGTATTTT
CASSIAGTGGIDTQYF
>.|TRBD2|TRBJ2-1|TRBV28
TGTGCCAGCAGTTTATGGGCGGGGGTCAAGGTTGAGCAGTTCTTC
CASSLWAGVKVEQFF
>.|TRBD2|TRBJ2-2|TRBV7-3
TGTGCCAGCAGCTTAGTCGGGAGGTCCGTCCCCGGGGAGCTGTTTTTT
CASSLVGRSVPGELFF
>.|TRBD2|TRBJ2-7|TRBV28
TGTGCCAGCAGTTCCGGGGGGGGAGTTTCCACCTACGAGCAGTACTTC
CASSSGGGVSTYEQYF
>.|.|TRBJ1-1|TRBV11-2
TGTGCCAGCAGCTCAGACAGGAACACTGAAGCTTTCTTT
CASSSDRNTEAFF
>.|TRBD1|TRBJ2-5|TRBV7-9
TGTGCCAGCAGCGTGTCAGGGGGCCAAGAGACCCAGTACTTC
CASSVSGGQETQYF
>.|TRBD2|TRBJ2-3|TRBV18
TGTGCCAGCTGCCGTAGCGGGGGGACAGATACGCAGTATTTT
CASCRSGGTDTQYF
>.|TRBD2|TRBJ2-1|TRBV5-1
TGCGCCAGCAGCTTGGGACTAGCGAGAAGGTACAATGAGCAGTTCTTC
CASSLGLARRYNEQFF
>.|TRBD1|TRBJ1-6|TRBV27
TGTGCCAGCAGTTTGGACAGGGTCGGATCACCCCTCCACTTT
CASSLDRVGSPLHF
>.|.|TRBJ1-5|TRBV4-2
TGTGCCAGCAGCCAAGAACCACTATCGGTTCGCAATCAGCCCCAGCATTTT
CASSQEPLSVRNQPQHF
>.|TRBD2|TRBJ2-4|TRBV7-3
TGTGCCAGCAGCCCGCTCGCGGGAGCTGAAAACATTCAGTACTTC
CASSPLAGAENIQYF